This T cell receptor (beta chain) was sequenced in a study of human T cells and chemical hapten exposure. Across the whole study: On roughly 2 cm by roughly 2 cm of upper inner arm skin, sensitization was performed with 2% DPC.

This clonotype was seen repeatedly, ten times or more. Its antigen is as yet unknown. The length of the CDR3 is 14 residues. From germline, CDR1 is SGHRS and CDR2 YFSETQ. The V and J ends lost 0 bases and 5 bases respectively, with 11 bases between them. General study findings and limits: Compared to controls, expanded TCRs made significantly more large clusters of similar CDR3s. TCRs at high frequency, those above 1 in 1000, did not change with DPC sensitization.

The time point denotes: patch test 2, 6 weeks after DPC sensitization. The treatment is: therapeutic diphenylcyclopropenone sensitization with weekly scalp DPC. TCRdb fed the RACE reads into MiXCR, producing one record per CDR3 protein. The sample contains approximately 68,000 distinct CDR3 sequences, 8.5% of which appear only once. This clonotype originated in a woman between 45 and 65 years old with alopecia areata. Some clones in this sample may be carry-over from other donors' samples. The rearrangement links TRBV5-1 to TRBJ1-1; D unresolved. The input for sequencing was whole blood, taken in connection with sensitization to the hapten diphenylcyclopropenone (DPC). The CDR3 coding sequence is TGCGCCAGCAGCTTGGTGGGAGGGCGTACTGAAGCTTTCTTT. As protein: CASSLVGGRTEAFF.